The 31 T cell receptor beta chains below come from one sample, sequenced in a study of shared clonotypes between healthy human individuals (dated by TCRdb to the early 2020s). The method behind the library was the immunoSEQ multiplex PCR assay. The table comes from immuneACCESS by way of TCRdb, which keeps in-frame sequences with V and J called. Part of the clones is missing from these tables; in studies checked, under half for an unresolved V gene and the rest for unknown reasons. This sample lists 600,000 to 700,000 clones; around 78% were detected once. 1.5% to 2% of the sample is in the top ten clones. Material: memory CD4+ T cells sorted from blood. The cell subset or site label for this specimen denotes: CD45RA-negative fraction. These TCRs come from a woman aged 30 to 39 in good health.

The chain combines TRBV11-3 with TRBJ2-7; weak D call: TRBD2 (5 bases). This CDR3 has 13 amino acids. Germline CDR1 is SGHNT and CDR2 is YENEEA. Trimming removed 5 bases from V and 3 bases from J, with 11 bases in between. The CDR3 protein is CASSPEGNYEQYF. The CDR3 coding sequence is TGTGCCAGCAGCCCAGAGGGCAACTACGAGCAGTACTTC.

The count of this clone is one. The V gene is TRBV2, the J gene TRBJ1-3; maybe TRBD1 (5 bases). Germline CDR1 SNHLY, CDR2 FYNNEI. Deletions cut 4 bases from V and 3 bases from J, with 22 bases between. This CDR3 comprises 18 residues. CDR3 loop: CASSAGGVSDKLGNTIYF. For the CDR3, the DNA is TGTGCCAGCAGTGCTGGGGGTGTCTCCGATAAACTTGGAAACACCATATATTTT.

J is TRBJ2-3 and V is TRBV13, with TRBD2 as a possible D gene (5 bases). The V and J ends lost 5 bases and 8 bases respectively, with 26 bases between them. This CDR3 has 17 residues. The germline CDR1 and CDR2 sequences are PRHDT and FYEKMQ (reference sequence). The CDR3 spells CASSPRLDHSSRVTQYF. The CDR3 coding sequence is TGTGCCAGCAGCCCAAGACTTGACCATTCTAGCAGAGTTACGCAGTATTTT.

The rearrangement links TRBV7-3 to TRBJ2-1, with 10 bases matching TRBD2. The J segment lost 4 bases and the V segment lost 0 bases, leaving 3 bases of the junction unmatched. Germline V gene data show CDR1 as SGHTA and CDR2 as FQGTGA. This CDR3 is built from 16 residues. The CDR3 here is CASSLTGAGGYNEQFF. As DNA, the CDR3 is TGTGCCAGCAGCTTAACAGGAGCGGGAGGGTACAATGAGCAGTTCTTC.

The J gene is TRBJ1-2, the V gene TRBV11-2; D is possibly TRBD1 (5 bases). V was shortened by 5 bases and J by 4 bases, with 20 bases between the two germline ends. The CDR3 consists of 16 residues. CDR1 is SGHAT, CDR2 FQNNGV, per germline. The CDR3 coding sequence is TGTGCCAGCAGCCTGGTTGCGGGCGGGACGGGCTATGGCTACACCTTC. Translated, it gives CASSLVAGGTGYGYTF.

This CDR3 reads CASRSVGGSFHYGYTF. CDR3 bases: TGTGCCAGCAGATCAGTGGGGGGGTCCTTCCACTATGGCTACACCTTC. This chain uses TRBV11-2 with TRBJ1-2, with D possibly matching TRBD1 (5 bases). Trimming stripped 6 bases from V and 3 bases from J, with 20 bases between. In germline, CDR1 is SGHAT, CDR2 FQNNGV. This CDR3 has 16 amino acids.

The chain recombines TRBV4-1 with TRBJ2-1, with 7 positions matching TRBD2. Germline V lookup: CDR1 MGHRA, CDR2 YSYEKL. The V gene end was trimmed by 0 bases and the J gene end by 5 bases; junction bases not matched to a gene: 4. The CDR3 is 15 amino acids. The CDR3 loop reads CASSQEGSGNNEQFF. Here the CDR3 DNA reads TGCGCCAGCAGCCAAGAAGGGAGCGGGAACAATGAGCAGTTCTTC.

The V gene is TRBV2, the J gene TRBJ2-7; D unclear. V was trimmed by 7 bases and J by 0 bases, leaving 7 bases between them. The CDR3 sequence is 12 residues long. Germline V gives CDR1 SNHLY, CDR2 FYNNEI. The CDR3, as DNA: TGTGCCAGCACCCCGGACTCCTACGAGCAGTACTTC. Protein product: CASTPDSYEQYF.

The genes are TRBV12-5 and TRBJ2-5; D gene uncertain. Germline CDR1 is LGHNT and CDR2 is FRNRAP. V gave up 5 bases and J gave up 5 bases, with 18 bases separating them. The CDR3 extends over 15 amino acids. CDR3 region: CASGIGPSKGETQYF. The DNA for the CDR3 is TGTGCTAGTGGTATAGGACCGTCAAAGGGTGAGACCCAGTACTTC.

This clone was seen a single time. The V and J genes are TRBV27 and TRBJ1-1; D is possibly TRBD1 (6 bases). The CDR3 contains 14 residues. The V end was cut by 8 bases, the J end by 0 bases, with 13 bases between. CDR1 and CDR2 (germline): MNHEY, SMNVEV (reference sequence). CDR3 sequence: CASWGLVLNTEAFF. The CDR3 nucleotides read TGTGCCAGCTGGGGGCTGGTCCTGAACACTGAAGCTTTCTTT.

The rearrangement links TRBV5-1 to TRBJ1-2; 9 bases line up with TRBD1. From germline, CDR1 is SGHRS and CDR2 YFSETQ. The CDR3 has 14 residues. J gave up 4 bases and V 4 bases, and 5 bases lay outside the gene matches. Here the CDR3 reads CASSTGTGPYGYTF. DNA of the CDR3: TGCGCCAGCAGCACCGGGACAGGGCCCTATGGCTACACCTTC.

This clone was recorded a few times. CDR3 bases: TGCGCCAGCAGCCAAGCCGTAGTAGGGGGCTACGAGCAGTACTTC. Encoded protein: CASSQAVVGGYEQYF. This sequence joins TRBV4-1 and TRBJ2-7; D possibly corresponds to TRBD1 (6 bases). The CDR3 length is 15 residues. Germline V CDR1 and CDR2: MGHRA, YSYEKL. V was trimmed by 1 base and J by 3 bases, leaving 13 bases between them.

This clone was counted once. This chain uses TRBV29-1 with TRBJ2-5, with D perhaps TRBD2 (6 bases). Germline V gene sequence: CDR1 SQVTM, CDR2 ANQGSEA. The CDR3 contains 14 residues. Trimming took 3 bases from V and 2 from J, leaving 13 bases between them. The CDR3 loop is CSVDLAGSQETQYF. CDR3 DNA: TGCAGCGTTGATCTCGCGGGATCTCAAGAGACCCAGTACTTC.

This clone was recorded a few times. This chain connects TRBV7-6 to TRBJ2-7; D is uncertain. The CDR3 is 14 residues long. The germline V and J ends were trimmed by 5 bases and 1 base, with 12 bases remaining between them. Germline values: CDR1 SGHVS, CDR2 FNYEAQ. The CDR3, as DNA: TGTGCCAGCAGCCTCCTGACTGGATCCTACGAGCAGTACTTC. Its protein is CASSLLTGSYEQYF.

The V and J genes are TRBV28 and TRBJ2-7; D ambiguous. The CDR3 loop spans 18 amino acids. V gave up 3 bases and J gave up 0 bases, with 21 bases separating them. Germline CDR1 MDHEN, CDR2 SYDVKM. CDR3 residues: CASSLGPSLTASSYEQYF. In DNA, the CDR3 is TGTGCCAGCAGTTTGGGTCCGTCGCTCACGGCCTCCTCCTACGAGCAGTACTTC.

This clone was counted only a few times. The chain employs TRBV6-6 and TRBJ2-1; TRBD1 matches 8 bases. V lost 2 bases, J lost 5 bases, and 5 bases stayed unmatched. CDR1 is MNHNY and CDR2 is SVGAGI in the germline V gene (reference sequence). CDR3 length: 15 residues. For the CDR3, the DNA is TGTGCCAGCAGTTACGGGGACAGGTCCCACAATGAGCAGTTCTTC. It yields the protein CASSYGDRSHNEQFF.

This clone occurred many times. The CDR3 DNA reads as TGTGCCAGTAGCACCGGGACTAGCGGGTGGGACATTCAGTACTTC. Its translation: CASSTGTSGWDIQYF. This rearrangement joins TRBV19 to TRBJ2-4; 12 bases are a match to TRBD2. CDR3 size: 15 residues. Germline V CDR1 and CDR2: LNHDA, SQIVND (reference sequence). V gave up 6 bases and J gave up 8 bases; unmatched junction bases: 8.

The genes are TRBV7-2 and TRBJ2-7, with a tentative D call TRBD2 (6 bases). The CDR3 has 14 amino acids. With 1 base removed from V and 2 bases from J, the gap between germline ends came to 9 bases. Germline V CDR1 and CDR2: SGHTA, FQGNSA. The CDR3 loop is CASSLGPGAYEQYF. CDR3 nucleotide sequence: TGTGCCAGCAGCTTAGGGCCGGGGGCCTACGAGCAGTACTTC.

The chain recombines TRBV7-9 with TRBJ1-2; D unresolved. The CDR3 runs to 15 residues. Germline lookup yields CDR1 SEHNR and CDR2 FQNEAQ (reference sequence). Trimming took 5 bases from V and 1 from J, leaving 14 bases between them. CDR3 DNA sequence: TGTGCCAGCAGCCCCCCCGGGAGGATTAACTATGGCTACACCTTC. Translating it yields CASSPPGRINYGYTF.

This chain connects TRBV29-1 to TRBJ2-3; D remains unclear. CDR1 SQVTM and CDR2 ANQGSEA come from the germline V gene. V was clipped by 0 bases and J by 4 bases, with 5 bases between them. This CDR3 contains 12 residues. CDR3 loop: CSVEEGSDTQYF. The CDR3 DNA sequence: TGCAGCGTTGAAGAGGGGTCAGATACGCAGTATTTT.

The chain links TRBV6-1 to TRBJ1-1, with 8 bases lining up with TRBD1. The V and J ends lost 7 bases and 4 bases, in that order; junction bases with no gene match: 11. This CDR3 is 15 amino acids long. The germline gives CDR1 MNHNS, CDR2 SASEGT. CDR3: CASTLNGQGGTEAFF. For the CDR3, the DNA is TGTGCCAGCACCCTAAATGGACAGGGAGGCACTGAAGCTTTCTTT.

The chain carries TRBV4-1 and TRBJ2-2; perhaps TRBD2 as D (7 bases). The CDR3 runs 17 residues. Looked up from germline, CDR1 is MGHRA and CDR2 is YSYEKL. V lost 1 base and J lost 3, with 15 bases in between. CDR3 sequence reads: CASSQVTGGADTGELFF. Written as DNA, the CDR3 is TGCGCCAGCAGCCAAGTTACGGGGGGCGCGGACACCGGGGAGCTGTTTTTT.

The V gene is TRBV10-3, the J gene TRBJ2-7, with 7 bases matching TRBD2. Germline V gene data show CDR1 as ENHRY and CDR2 as SYGVKD. The CDR3 is 14 amino acids. Unmatched junction bases numbered 10, after V lost 7 bases and J lost 4 bases. The CDR3: CAIKQLATSYEQYF. CDR3 bases: TGTGCCATCAAGCAACTAGCGACCAGTTACGAGCAGTACTTC.

J is TRBJ1-4 and V is TRBV7-9; D uncertain. Trimming pared 5 bases from V and 8 bases from J, leaving 21 bases between. CDR3 length: 16 amino acids. CDR1 is SEHNR, CDR2 FQNEAQ, per germline (reference sequence). The CDR3 DNA sequence: TGTGCCAGCAGCCCCTCCACCGTTCTAATTCGCGAAAAACTGTTTTTT. Protein sequence: CASSPSTVLIREKLFF.

With regard to this clone: This sample includes further DNA sequences coding for the same CDR3. V and J are TRBV5-1 and TRBJ2-1, with 8 bases lining up with TRBD2. Per the germline V gene, CDR1 is SGHRS and CDR2 is YFSETQ. Unmatched junction bases numbered 4, after V lost 5 bases and J lost 3 bases. The CDR3 has 14 residues. CDR3 region: CASREAGGYNEQFF. CDR3 nucleotides: TGCGCCAGCAGGGAGGCGGGAGGCTACAATGAGCAGTTCTTC.

The chain recombines TRBV11-2 with TRBJ1-1; 8 bases fit TRBD1. V gave up 0 bases and J gave up 4 bases; unmatched junction bases: 4. The CDR3 length is 15 residues. From germline, CDR1 is SGHAT and CDR2 FQNNGV. CDR3 DNA sequence: TGTGCCAGCAGCTTAGAGGGACAGGTTGGCACTGAAGCTTTCTTT. As protein: CASSLEGQVGTEAFF.

The chain recombines TRBV19 with TRBJ2-7; tentative D call: TRBD2 (6 bases). This CDR3 is built from 15 residues. V was shortened by 2 bases and J by 2 bases, with 13 bases between the two germline ends. Germline V gives CDR1 LNHDA, CDR2 SQIVND (reference sequence). CDR3 sequence (DNA): TGTGCCAGTAGTATAATTGGCGGGAAAACCTACGAGCAGTACTTC. It encodes CASSIIGGKTYEQYF.

CDR3 in DNA: TGTGCCAGTAGTTTATGGACAGGGGGGACTGAAGCTTTCTTT. Protein product: CASSLWTGGTEAFF. The V gene is TRBV19, the J gene TRBJ1-1; 10 bases are shared with TRBD1. The CDR3 is made up of 14 amino acids. Looked up from germline, CDR1 is LNHDA and CDR2 is SQIVND (reference sequence). V shed 5 bases, J shed 5 bases, and the junction held 5 bases outside the gene matches.

V usage is TRBV18 and J usage is TRBJ2-7, with unresolved D. V dropped 2 bases and J dropped 5 bases, with 10 bases sitting between them. CDR1 and CDR2 from the germline V gene are KGHSH and LQKENI. The CDR3 is 13 amino acids. The CDR3, as DNA: TGTGCCAGCTCACCAGGGTCTCGGCACGAGCAGTACTTC. It translates to CASSPGSRHEQYF.

This rearrangement joins TRBV27 to TRBJ1-4; 7 bases map to TRBD1. The CDR3 runs to 15 residues. V gave up 9 bases and J gave up 6 bases; unmatched junction bases: 13. Germline CDR1 and CDR2: MNHEY and SMNVEV (reference sequence). CDR3 in amino acids: CASASLGTVDEKLFF. CDR3 DNA: TGTGCCAGTGCCTCCCTCGGGACAGTAGATGAAAAACTGTTTTTT.

The rearrangement links TRBV2 to TRBJ2-2; the D is unclear. V lost 7 bases to trimming and J lost 6 bases, with 9 bases between them. In germline, CDR1 is SNHLY, CDR2 FYNNEI. This CDR3 has 12 amino acids. The DNA of the CDR3 is TGTGCCAGCACTTACTACCCCGGGGAGCTGTTTTTT. It encodes CASTYYPGELFF.